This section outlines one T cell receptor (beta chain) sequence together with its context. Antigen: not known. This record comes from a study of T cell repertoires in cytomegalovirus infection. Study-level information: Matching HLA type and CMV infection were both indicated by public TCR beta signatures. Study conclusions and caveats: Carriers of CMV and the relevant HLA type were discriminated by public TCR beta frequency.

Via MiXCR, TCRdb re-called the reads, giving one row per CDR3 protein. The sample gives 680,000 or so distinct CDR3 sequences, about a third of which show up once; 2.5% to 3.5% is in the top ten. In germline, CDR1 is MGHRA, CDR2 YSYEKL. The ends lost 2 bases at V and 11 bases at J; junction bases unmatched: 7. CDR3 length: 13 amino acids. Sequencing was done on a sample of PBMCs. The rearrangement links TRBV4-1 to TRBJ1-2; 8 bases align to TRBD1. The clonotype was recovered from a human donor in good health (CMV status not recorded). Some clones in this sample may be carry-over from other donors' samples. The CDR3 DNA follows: TGCGCCAGCAGCCAATTACCGGGGGACAGGTACACCTTC. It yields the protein CASSQLPGDRYTF.